The source of this T cell receptor (beta chain) is a study of blood T cell repertoires in COVID-19. About the research overall: In each case, the material was cDNA or gDNA derived from T cells, B-cell-depleted T cells, or PBMCs.

The CDR3 is 12 residues long. Trimming removed 3 bases at V and 7 bases at J, with 9 bases between. Germline V gives CDR1 SEHNR, CDR2 FQNEAQ (reference sequence). Clones were sequenced by immunoSEQ multiplex PCR, and TCRdb holds only the in-frame ones, with some missing. The sample includes roughly 300,000 clones, 80% to 90% seen only once; the top ten take roughly 4.5%. Among Cohort 3 donors, those recovered had two negative PCRs, clearance, or symptom resolution. Material for sequencing was PBMCs or T cells enriched from blood (not recorded which). The TCR sequence derives from a man in his thirties or forties who had recovered from COVID-19. V usage is TRBV7-9 and J usage is TRBJ1-2; D is undetermined. The CDR3 loop is CASSFEVPGYTF. CDR3 nucleotide sequence: TGTGCCAGCAGCTTTGAGGTGCCTGGCTACACCTTC.